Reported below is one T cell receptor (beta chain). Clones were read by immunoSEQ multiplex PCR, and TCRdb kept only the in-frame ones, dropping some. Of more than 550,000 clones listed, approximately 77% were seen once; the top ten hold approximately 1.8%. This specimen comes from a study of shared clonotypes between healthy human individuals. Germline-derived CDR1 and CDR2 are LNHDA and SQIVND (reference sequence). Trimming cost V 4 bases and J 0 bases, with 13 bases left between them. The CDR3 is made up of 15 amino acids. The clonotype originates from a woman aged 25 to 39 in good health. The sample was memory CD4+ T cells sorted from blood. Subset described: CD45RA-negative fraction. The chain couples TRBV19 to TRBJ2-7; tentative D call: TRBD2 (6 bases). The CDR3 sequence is CASSRGFGSSYEQYF. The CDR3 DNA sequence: TGTGCCAGTAGTAGAGGTTTCGGGAGCTCCTACGAGCAGTACTTC.